Shown below are 26 T cell receptor beta chains from a single sample sequenced in a study of blood T cell repertoires in COVID-19. Libraries were prepared by immunoSEQ multiplex PCR; TCRdb keeps only in-frame clonotypes and omits some of them. Among approximately 480,000 clones, roughly nine tenths were seen once, and the ten largest hold approximately 0.9%. The sequenced sample was peripheral blood. These receptors were collected from a man aged 18 to 30 with COVID-19, enrolled during active disease.

The chain couples TRBV7-9 to TRBJ2-5; tentatively, D is TRBD1 (6 bases). With 5 bases removed from V and 4 bases from J, the gap between germline ends came to 17 bases. This CDR3 region has 15 residues. CDR1 SEHNR and CDR2 FQNEAQ come from the germline V gene (reference sequence). The CDR3 DNA reads TGTGCCAGCAGCCTCCGGGACACGGTTCGAGAGACCCAGTACTTC. Protein product: CASSLRDTVRETQYF.

The chain is built from TRBV6-5 and TRBJ1-1; possible D gene TRBD1, 6 bases. V lost 7 bases, J lost 1 base, and 13 bases lay in between. Germline CDR1 is MNHEY and CDR2 is SVGAGI. This CDR3 has 14 residues. The CDR3 nucleotides read TGTGCCAGCAAAGCGGACAGCTGGAACACTGAAGCTTTCTTT. Protein: CASKADSWNTEAFF.

This rearrangement joins TRBV3-1 (or the pseudogene TRBV3-2) to TRBJ1-3, with TRBD1 as a possible D gene (6 bases). Germline-derived CDR1 and CDR2 are LGHDT and YNNKEL (reference sequence). The length of the CDR3 is 13 residues. V was trimmed by 10 bases and J by 2 bases, leaving 12 bases between them. This CDR3 reads CAIQQGPGNTIYF. The CDR3 DNA reads TGTGCCATCCAACAGGGTCCTGGAAACACCATATATTTT.

The V gene is TRBV5-1, the J gene TRBJ2-3; a weak D match, TRBD2 (6 bases). Between the trimmed V and J ends, which lost 4 bases and 2 bases, there was a span of 17 bases. This CDR3 has 16 amino acids. Germline V lookup: CDR1 SGHRS, CDR2 YFSETQ. The CDR3 loop is CASSRATSWVTDTQYF. The CDR3 coding sequence is TGCGCCAGCAGCCGCGCGACTAGTTGGGTCACAGATACGCAGTATTTT.

J is TRBJ2-2 and V is TRBV27; no firm D call. CDR1 MNHEY and CDR2 SMNVEV come from the germline V gene (reference sequence). The CDR3 contains 11 residues. Trimming shortened V by 9 bases and J by 4 bases, and 6 bases separated the two germline ends. CDR3 sequence: CASQSTGELFF. The CDR3 region has the DNA TGTGCCAGTCAGTCCACCGGGGAGCTGTTTTTT.

The gene calls are TRBV11-2 and TRBJ2-1; 7 bases are shared with TRBD2. The CDR3 totals 15 residues. Germline V lookup: CDR1 SGHAT, CDR2 FQNNGV. V was pared by 3 bases and J by 6 bases, with 8 bases of the junction left unmatched. The CDR3 spells CASSFSTSVINEQFF. In DNA form, the CDR3 reads TGTGCCAGCAGCTTTAGCACTAGCGTTATCAATGAGCAGTTCTTC. The full variable domain, rest sourced from reference TRBV11-2 and TRBJ2-1, is EAGVAQSPRYKIIEKRQSVAFWCNPISGHATLYWYQQILGQGPKLLIQFQNNGVVDDSQLPKDRFSAERLKGVDSTLKIQPAKLEDSAVYLCASSFSTSVINEQFFGPGTRLTVL.

The chain couples TRBV5-1 to TRBJ1-2; D remains ambiguous. The CDR3 spans 13 residues. With 4 bases removed from V and 4 bases from J, the gap between germline ends came to 11 bases. Germline CDR1 reads SGHRS; CDR2 reads YFSETQ. The CDR3 protein is CASSSDGLYGYTF. The DNA for the CDR3 is TGCGCCAGCAGCAGCGACGGACTCTATGGCTACACCTTC.

The chain recombines TRBV18 with TRBJ2-5; no reliable D call. Per the germline V gene, CDR1 is KGHSH and CDR2 is LQKENI. Between the trimmed V and J ends, which lost 0 bases and 5 bases, there was a span of 16 bases. There are 16 residues in the CDR3. The CDR3 spells CASSPPQTTLPETQYF. The CDR3 DNA reads as TGTGCCAGCTCACCACCACAGACGACCCTCCCGGAGACCCAGTACTTC.

A single count supports this clone. The J gene is TRBJ1-2, the V gene TRBV14; D is uncertain. Between the trimmed V and J ends, which lost 0 bases and 7 bases, there was a span of 9 bases. The CDR3 length is 13 residues. The germline CDR1 and CDR2 sequences are SGHDN and FVKESK. In nucleotides, the CDR3 is TGTGCCAGCAGCCAAGATCCCGGGTTTGGCTACACCTTC. Translation: CASSQDPGFGYTF.

This clone was detected once. One end of the junction fails to match germline, which may point to a read error. The rearrangement links TRBV7-7 to TRBJ2-6, with 7 bases fitting TRBD1. Germline values: CDR1 SSHAT, CDR2 FNYEAQ (reference sequence). The CDR3 is 19 amino acids. The CDR3 reads CASSPGQITRASGANVLTF. CDR3 DNA: TGTGCTAGCAGCCCGGGACAGATCACCAGGGCATCTGGGGCCAACGTCCTGACTTTC.

This chain connects TRBV2 to TRBJ2-2, with TRBD1 matching over 7 bases. Germline values: CDR1 SNHLY, CDR2 FYNNEI. J gave up 5 bases and V 6 bases, and 3 bases lay outside the gene matches. The CDR3 loop spans 13 amino acids. This chain's CDR3 is CASRVQGTGELFF. The CDR3 nucleotides read TGTGCCAGCAGAGTACAGGGGACCGGGGAGCTGTTTTTT.

The chain carries TRBV3-1 (or the pseudogene TRBV3-2) and TRBJ1-2, with D maybe TRBD1 (6 bases). Germline CDR1 LGHDT, CDR2 YNNKEL (reference sequence). The CDR3 consists of 16 residues. The V end lost 0 bases, the J end lost 8 bases, and 19 bases lay between the germline ends. The CDR3: CASSQDRGQTSMGYTF. DNA of the CDR3: TGTGCCAGCAGCCAAGACAGGGGACAAACATCGATGGGCTACACCTTC.

The genes are TRBV6-1 and TRBJ2-7; D perhaps matches TRBD1 (6 bases). This CDR3 is 15 amino acids long. Trimming removed 2 bases at V and 3 bases at J, with 14 bases between. Germline CDR1 MNHNS, CDR2 SASEGT. In DNA, the CDR3 is TGTGCCAGCAGTGAATCTCCTGACAGGTTCTACGAGCAGTACTTC. This sequence encodes CASSESPDRFYEQYF.

J is TRBJ1-6 and V is TRBV6-1; D gene unclear. Germline CDR1 is MNHNS and CDR2 is SASEGT. Trimming removed 1 base from V and 9 bases from J, with 13 bases in between. CDR3 size: 15 residues. For the CDR3, the DNA is TGTGCCAGCAGTGAAGACAGAGTGTTTTTTTCACCCCTCCACTTT. This sequence encodes CASSEDRVFFSPLHF.

V and J are TRBV3-1 (or the pseudogene TRBV3-2) and TRBJ2-1; D not certain. Germline loops: CDR1 LGHDT, CDR2 YNNKEL (reference sequence). Trimming took off 3 bases at V and 2 bases at J, with 17 bases between the two ends. The CDR3 is made up of 17 amino acids. DNA of the CDR3: TGTGCCAGCAGCCAGGTGGAGCGTGCAGCCGCCTACAATGAGCAGTTCTTC. This codes for CASSQVERAAAYNEQFF.

This clone was recorded a few times. Additional DNA sequences in this sample encode the identical CDR3. The rearrangement uses TRBV5-5 and TRBJ1-6, with D hard to call. The CDR3 length is 15 residues. Trimming removed 0 bases at V and 6 bases at J, with 10 bases between. Germline V gene data show CDR1 as SGHKS and CDR2 as YYEKEE (reference sequence). The CDR3 DNA reads as TGTGCCAGCAGCTTGGACAGACGGGGTAATTCACCCCTCCACTTT. As protein: CASSLDRRGNSPLHF.

In its sample, this clone was seen a few times. V is TRBV14 and J is TRBJ1-1, with TRBD1 as a possible D gene (6 bases). CDR3 length: 15 amino acids. V was shortened by 4 bases and J by 2 bases, with 14 bases between the two germline ends. Germline CDR1 is SGHDN and CDR2 is FVKESK. The CDR3 loop is CASSRNPGHNTEAFF. The CDR3 DNA follows: TGTGCCAGCAGCCGAAATCCGGGACACAACACTGAAGCTTTCTTT.

The J gene is TRBJ2-7, the V gene TRBV2; perhaps TRBD2 as D (6 bases). CDR3 length: 13 residues. Germline V gene lookup returns CDR1 SNHLY and CDR2 FYNNEI. V was clipped by 4 bases and J by 2 bases, with 9 bases between them. Here the CDR3 reads CASSVGGTYEQYF. The CDR3 coding sequence is TGTGCCAGCAGTGTGGGCGGGACCTACGAGCAGTACTTC.

This chain uses TRBV6-5 with TRBJ1-2; 10 bases align to TRBD1. Per the germline V gene, CDR1 is MNHEY and CDR2 is SVGAGI. The CDR3 runs to 14 residues. The junction had 5 bases not matched to a gene; V was cut back by 6 bases and J by 4 bases. This CDR3 reads CASRPRTGGYGYTF. Here the CDR3 DNA reads TGTGCCAGCAGGCCCCGGACAGGGGGCTATGGCTACACCTTC.

V and J are TRBV11-3 and TRBJ2-1; 10 bases match TRBD2. Germline CDR1 SGHNT, CDR2 YENEEA. J lost 6 bases, V lost 1 base, and 3 bases had no gene match. CDR3 length: 15 residues. The CDR3 nucleotides read TGTGCCAGCAGCTTAGTAATAGCGGGAGGCAATGAGCAGTTCTTC. Protein sequence: CASSLVIAGGNEQFF.

The V and J genes are TRBV5-1 and TRBJ2-1; 7 nucleotides line up with TRBD1. Trimming at V came to 4 bases and at J to 8 bases, leaving 9 bases not matched to a gene. The length of the CDR3 is 14 residues. The germline V gene has CDR1 SGHRS and CDR2 YFSETQ. The CDR3 nucleotides are TGCGCCAGCAGCAAGGACAGGAGTGAGGATGAGCAGTTCTTC. Amino acids: CASSKDRSEDEQFF.

In this sample, this clone turned up a few times. The V call is TRBV18, the J call TRBJ2-7; 7 positions agree with TRBD2. After removal of 2 bases from V and 3 bases from J, the junction contained 10 bases not matched to a gene. This CDR3 is 16 amino acids long. The germline gives CDR1 KGHSH, CDR2 LQKENI. CDR3 protein: CASSPGGTNIFYEQYF. DNA for the CDR3: TGTGCCAGCTCACCAGGAGGGACTAACATTTTCTACGAGCAGTACTTC. Together with reference TRBV18 and TRBJ2-7, the CDR3 gives the full variable domain: NAGVMQNPRHLVRRRGQEARLRCSPMKGHSHVYWYRQLPEEGLKFMVYLQKENIIDESGMPKERFSAEFPKEGPSILRIQQVVRGDSAAYFCASSPGGTNIFYEQYFGPGTRLTVT.

CDR3 amino acids: CASSQWKPGLNYEQYF. CDR3 DNA: TGTGCCAGCAGCCAATGGAAACCGGGACTTAACTACGAGCAGTACTTC. The chain joins TRBV14 to TRBJ2-7, with a tentative D call TRBD2 (6 bases). Per the germline V gene, CDR1 is SGHDN and CDR2 is FVKESK. The CDR3 is 16 residues long. V dropped 2 bases and J dropped 3 bases, with 17 bases sitting between them.

This chain connects TRBV3-1 (or the pseudogene TRBV3-2) to TRBJ2-1; 10 bases map to TRBD2. The germline CDR1 and CDR2 sequences are LGHDT and YNNKEL (reference sequence). CDR3 length: 16 residues. J lost 2 bases, V lost 3 bases, and 4 bases had no gene match. The CDR3: CASSHRAGGPYNEQFF. In DNA form, the CDR3 reads TGTGCCAGCAGCCATCGAGCGGGAGGGCCCTACAATGAGCAGTTCTTC.

The DNA for the CDR3 is TGTGCCATCAGTTGGGGACAGGAAACCTACGAGCAGTACTTC. Encoded protein: CAISWGQETYEQYF. The J gene is TRBJ2-7, the V gene TRBV10-3, with TRBD1 identical over 8 bases. This CDR3 contains 14 residues. Germline V lookup: CDR1 ENHRY, CDR2 SYGVKD. The V gene end was trimmed by 5 bases and the J gene end by 2 bases; junction bases not matched to a gene: 5.

This clone showed up just once. V gene TRBV9 combines with J gene TRBJ2-3; 11 bases are a match to TRBD2. V dropped 4 bases and J dropped 0; count of bases not matched to a gene: 10. Germline values: CDR1 SGDLS, CDR2 YYNGEE. The CDR3 has 18 residues. CDR3 sequence reads: CASSTPSGGFGSTDTQYF. CDR3 DNA sequence: TGTGCCAGCAGCACCCCTAGCGGGGGGTTTGGGAGCACAGATACGCAGTATTTT.